The rows below give T cell receptor beta chains drawn from one sample of a study of T cells after yellow fever vaccination. TCRdb used MiXCR to reprocess the 5' RACE reads, holding one entry per CDR3 protein. Of approximately 300,000 distinct CDR3 sequences listed, over 8% were seen once; the top ten hold around 17%. The starting material was PBMCs, obtained on the day of the first yellow fever vaccination. These receptors were obtained from a young man who received the YFV17D yellow fever vaccine. The CDR3 runs from the conserved cysteine through the conserved F or W. The order of the fields is V gene, J gene, clone size, D gene, CDR3 protein, CDR3 DNA. D genes are given only for firm matches. Size is omitted from some rows. Given values are once, few, many or a class for expanded clones.

TRBV7-6	TRBJ2-1	.	.	CASSFIDFSSYNEQFF	TGTGCCAGCAGCTTCATAGACTTCAGCTCCTACAATGAGCAGTTCTTC
TRBV9	TRBJ2-1	.	TRBD2	CASSGRLAGGYNEQFF	TGTGCCAGCAGCGGTCGACTAGCGGGGGGCTACAATGAGCAGTTCTTC
TRBV5-1	TRBJ1-4	.	TRBD1	CASGLQGYNEKLFF	TGCGCCAGCGGCTTACAGGGGTATAATGAAAAACTGTTTTTT
TRBV6-2/TRBV6-3	TRBJ1-2	few	TRBD1	CASSSATGERDYGYTF	TGTGCCAGCAGTTCCGCGACAGGGGAGAGGGACTATGGCTACACCTTC
TRBV4-3	TRBJ2-1	few	TRBD2	CASSQNPSGTYNEQFF	TGCGCCAGCAGCCAGAACCCTAGCGGGACTTACAATGAGCAGTTCTTC
TRBV6-2/TRBV6-3	TRBJ1-6	.	.	CASSYSPSFGYNSPLHF	TGTGCCAGCAGTTACTCGCCCAGCTTTGGCTATAATTCACCCCTCCACTTT
TRBV9	TRBJ2-3	many	.	CASSVRADTQYF	TGCGCCAGCAGTGTCCGGGCAGATACGCAGTATTTT
TRBV5-1	TRBJ1-4	.	.	CASSRGTSREEKLFF	TGCGCCAGCAGCCGCGGGACTTCTAGGGAGGAAAAACTGTTTTTT
TRBV20-1	TRBJ1-4	few	.	CSAIDGVGEKLFF	TGCAGTGCCATAGACGGGGTTGGGGAAAAACTGTTTTTT
TRBV5-5	TRBJ2-6	.	.	CASSLDVSSGANVLTF	TGTGCCAGCAGCTTGGATGTTAGCTCTGGGGCCAACGTCCTGACTTTC
TRBV10-3	TRBJ2-5	.	TRBD2	CAISDGSGGKETQYF	TGTGCCATCAGTGATGGTAGCGGGGGAAAAGAGACCCAGTACTTC
TRBV29-1	TRBJ2-3	.	.	CSVETPEGPDTQYF	TGCAGCGTTGAAACCCCGGAGGGGCCAGATACGCAGTATTTT
TRBV25-1	TRBJ2-7	few	.	CATSAGFEQYF	TGTGCCACCTCGGCAGGGTTCGAGCAGTACTTC
TRBV7-9	TRBJ2-5	many	TRBD2	CASSLRTSGGTQYF	TGTGCCAGCAGCCTCCGGACTAGCGGCGGGACCCAGTACTTC
TRBV12-3/TRBV12-4	TRBJ2-3	.	TRBD1	CASTRTGNTDTQYF	TGTGCCAGCACCAGGACAGGGAACACAGATACGCAGTATTTT
TRBV20-1	TRBJ2-5	few	TRBD2	CSASTSGGAGTQYF	TGCAGTGCCTCGACTAGCGGGGGGGCGGGGACCCAGTACTTC
TRBV5-1	TRBJ1-4	.	.	CASSSRDGNEKLFF	TGCGCCAGCAGCTCCCGTGACGGTAATGAAAAACTGTTTTTT
TRBV24-1	TRBJ2-1	few	.	CATSDPRFASYNEQFF	TGTGCCACCAGTGATCCGAGATTCGCTTCCTACAATGAGCAGTTCTTC
TRBV5-1	TRBJ2-2	.	.	CASSLRPGDNTGELFF	TGCGCCAGCAGCTTAAGACCCGGTGATAACACCGGGGAGCTGTTTTTT
TRBV5-8	TRBJ1-1	.	TRBD1	CASSFRHPGQGAMGAFF	TGTGCCAGCAGCTTTCGGCACCCGGGACAGGGTGCCATGGGGGCTTTCTTT
TRBV7-2	TRBJ1-1	few	.	CASSLFREDTEAFF	TGTGCCAGCAGCTTATTCAGGGAAGACACTGAAGCTTTCTTT
TRBV18	TRBJ2-1	.	TRBD1	CASSPGQLAYNEQFF	TGTGCCAGCTCCCCGGGACAGCTAGCCTACAATGAGCAGTTCTTC
TRBV6-1	TRBJ1-6	.	.	CASSEASGVFNSPLHF	TGTGCCAGCAGTGAAGCTTCTGGCGTCTTTAATTCACCCCTCCACTTT
TRBV20-1	TRBJ2-4	few	.	CSARAGAKNIQYF	TGCAGTGCTAGGGCGGGCGCCAAAAACATTCAGTACTTC
TRBV19	TRBJ1-1	few	.	CASSIDAGGTEAFF	TGTGCCAGTAGTATAGACGCTGGAGGCACTGAAGCTTTCTTT
TRBV20-1	TRBJ1-5	few	.	CSASQGDQPQHF	TGCAGTGCTTCACAGGGAGATCAGCCCCAGCATTTT
TRBV10-3	TRBJ1-2	.	.	CAISESGGAGYGYTF	TGTGCCATCAGTGAGTCCGGGGGCGCGGGCTATGGCTACACCTTC
TRBV20-1	TRBJ1-5	.	.	CSAREVSEVYSNQPQHF	TGCAGTGCTAGAGAGGTCAGCGAGGTCTATAGCAATCAGCCCCAGCATTTT
TRBV7-3	TRBJ2-1	.	.	CASSLTAGVSYNEQFF	TGTGCCAGCAGCTTAACGGCAGGGGTCTCCTACAATGAGCAGTTCTTC
TRBV5-1	TRBJ2-1	few	TRBD2	CASSLATSGGGNEQFF	TGCGCCAGCAGCTTGGCCACAAGCGGGGGAGGCAATGAGCAGTTCTTC
TRBV3-1	TRBJ1-3	few	TRBD1	CASTSRDRGPGNTIYF	TGTGCCAGCACCTCCCGGGACAGGGGGCCTGGAAACACCATATATTTT
TRBV5-1	TRBJ2-1	.	.	CASSPAVNEQFF	TGCGCCAGCAGCCCGGCGGTCAATGAGCAGTTCTTC
TRBV15	TRBJ1-1	once	.	CACKRKGGMNTEAFF	TGTGCCTGTAAGCGTAAGGGGGGCATGAACACTGAAGCTTTCTTT